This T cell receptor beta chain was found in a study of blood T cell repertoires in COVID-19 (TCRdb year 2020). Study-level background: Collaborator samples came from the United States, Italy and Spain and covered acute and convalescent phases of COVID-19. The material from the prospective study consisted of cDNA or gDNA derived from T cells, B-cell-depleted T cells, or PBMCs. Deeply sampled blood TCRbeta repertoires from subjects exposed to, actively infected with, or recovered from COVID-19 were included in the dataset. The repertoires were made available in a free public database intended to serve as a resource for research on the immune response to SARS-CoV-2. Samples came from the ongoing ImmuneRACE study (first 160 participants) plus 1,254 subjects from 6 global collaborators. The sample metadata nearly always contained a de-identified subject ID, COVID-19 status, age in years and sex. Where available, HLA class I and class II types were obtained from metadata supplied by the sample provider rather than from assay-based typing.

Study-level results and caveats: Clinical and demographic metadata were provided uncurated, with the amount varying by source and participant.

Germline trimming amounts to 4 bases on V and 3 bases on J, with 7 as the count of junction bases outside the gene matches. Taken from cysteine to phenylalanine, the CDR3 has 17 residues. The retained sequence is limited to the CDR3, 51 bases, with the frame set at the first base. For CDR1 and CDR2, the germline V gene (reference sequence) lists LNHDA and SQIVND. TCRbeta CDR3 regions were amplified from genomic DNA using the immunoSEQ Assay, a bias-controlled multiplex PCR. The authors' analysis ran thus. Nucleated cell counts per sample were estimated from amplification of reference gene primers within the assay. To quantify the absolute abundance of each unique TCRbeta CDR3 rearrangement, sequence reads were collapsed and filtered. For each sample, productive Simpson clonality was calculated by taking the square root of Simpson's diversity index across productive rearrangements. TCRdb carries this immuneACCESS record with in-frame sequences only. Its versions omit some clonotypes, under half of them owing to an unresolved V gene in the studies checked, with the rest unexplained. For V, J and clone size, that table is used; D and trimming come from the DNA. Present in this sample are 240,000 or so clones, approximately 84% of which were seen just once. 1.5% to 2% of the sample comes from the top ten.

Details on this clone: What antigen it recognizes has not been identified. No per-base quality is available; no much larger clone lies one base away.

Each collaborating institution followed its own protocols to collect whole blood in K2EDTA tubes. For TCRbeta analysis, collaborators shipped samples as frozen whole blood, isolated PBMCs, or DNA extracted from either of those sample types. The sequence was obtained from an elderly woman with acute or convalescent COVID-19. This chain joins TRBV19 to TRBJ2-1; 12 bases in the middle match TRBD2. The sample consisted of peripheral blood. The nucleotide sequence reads TGTGCCAGTAGTAGGACTAGCGGGGCTAAATACTACAATGAGCAGTTCTTC. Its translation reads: CASSRTSGAKYYNEQFF.